The 5 T cell receptor beta chains reported below all come from one sample, sequenced in a study of CD8 T cells in Susac syndrome. Reverse transcription of 0.5 to 1 ug RNA was performed with random hexamers. MiXCR, run by TCRdb on the immunoSEQ multiplex PCR reads, gives a single entry per CDR3 protein. The table lists approximately 120,000 distinct CDR3 sequences, around 90% of them singletons. The sequenced sample consisted of CD4+ T cells from PBMCs. These receptors all come from a human donor in good health.

The chain links TRBV4-3 to TRBJ2-3; 7 bases align to TRBD2. Germline V gives CDR1 LGHNA, CDR2 YSLEER. Trimming removed 4 bases from V and 0 bases from J; junction bases left unmatched: 7. The CDR3 totals 16 residues. The CDR3 here is CASSPGGRGSTDTQYF. The CDR3 region has the DNA TGCGCCAGCAGCCCGGGCGGGCGGGGGAGCACAGATACGCAGTATTTT.

This chain joins TRBV14 and TRBJ1-6; D unresolved. This CDR3 comprises 18 residues. Germline V gene sequence: CDR1 SGHDN, CDR2 FVKESK. Trimming stripped 4 bases from V and 0 bases from J, with 16 bases between. The CDR3 region is CASSRFSARSSYNSPLHF. CDR3 nucleotides: TGTGCCAGCAGCCGATTTTCAGCGAGGAGCTCCTATAATTCACCCCTCCACTTT.

CDR3 loop: CASSLGALTDTQYF. In DNA form, the CDR3 reads TGTGCCAGCAGCTTGGGGGCCCTCACAGATACGCAGTATTTT. The V call is TRBV7-2, the J call TRBJ2-3; D may be TRBD1 (6 bases). CDR3 length: 14 amino acids. Trimming left V 3 bases short and J 2 bases short, with 9 bases between. Germline V lookup: CDR1 SGHTA, CDR2 FQGNSA.

The rearrangement links TRBV6-1 to TRBJ1-1, with unresolved D. This CDR3 has 14 amino acids. Trimming stripped 2 bases from V and 0 bases from J, with 7 bases between. CDR1 MNHNS and CDR2 SASEGT come from the germline V gene. For the CDR3, the DNA is TGTGCCAGCAGTGAATACCTGATGAACACTGAAGCTTTCTTT. Translation gives CASSEYLMNTEAFF.

CDR3 nucleotides: TGTGCCAGCAGCTCCCTTCTGGACGGGGAGCTGTTTTTT. Encoded protein: CASSSLLDGELFF. The chain joins TRBV7-2 to TRBJ2-2; no definite D call. Germline V lookup: CDR1 SGHTA, CDR2 FQGNSA. Deletions cut 4 bases from V and 7 bases from J, with 10 bases between. The CDR3 totals 13 residues.